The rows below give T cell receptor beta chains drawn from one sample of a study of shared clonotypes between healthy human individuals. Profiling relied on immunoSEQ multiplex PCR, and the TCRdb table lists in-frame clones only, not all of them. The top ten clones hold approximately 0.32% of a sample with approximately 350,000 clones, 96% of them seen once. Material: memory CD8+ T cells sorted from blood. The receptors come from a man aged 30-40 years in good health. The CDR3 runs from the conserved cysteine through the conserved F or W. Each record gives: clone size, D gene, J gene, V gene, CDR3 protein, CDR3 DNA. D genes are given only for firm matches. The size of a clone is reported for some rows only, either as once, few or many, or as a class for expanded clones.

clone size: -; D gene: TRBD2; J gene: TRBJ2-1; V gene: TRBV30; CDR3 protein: CACTGLAELSGKRYNNEQFF; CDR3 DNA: TGTGCCTGCACGGGACTAGCGGAGTTGAGTGGGAAAAGGTATAACAATGAGCAGTTCTTC
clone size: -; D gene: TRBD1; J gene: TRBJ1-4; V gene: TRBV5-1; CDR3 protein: CASSDGQGIGEKLFF; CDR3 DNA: TGCGCCAGCAGCGACGGACAGGGGATCGGTGAAAAACTGTTTTTT
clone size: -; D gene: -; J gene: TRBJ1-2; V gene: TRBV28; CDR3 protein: CASSLGDGYGYTF; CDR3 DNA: TGTGCCAGCAGTTTGGGGGACGGATATGGCTACACCTTC
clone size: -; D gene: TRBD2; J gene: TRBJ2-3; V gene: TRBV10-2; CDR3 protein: CASSEGSGRADTQYF; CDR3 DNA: TGCGCCAGCAGTGAAGGTAGCGGGAGGGCAGATACGCAGTATTTT
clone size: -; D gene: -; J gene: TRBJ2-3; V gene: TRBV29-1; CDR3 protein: CSVGVFDF; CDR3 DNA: TGCAGCGTGGGTGTCTTCGATTTT
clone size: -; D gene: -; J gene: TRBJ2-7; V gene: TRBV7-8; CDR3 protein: CASSFKGRSYEQYF; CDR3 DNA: TGTGCCAGCAGCTTTAAGGGACGGTCCTACGAGCAGTACTTC
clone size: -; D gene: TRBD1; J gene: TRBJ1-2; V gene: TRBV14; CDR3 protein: CASSPRDRAYGYTF; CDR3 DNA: TGTGCCAGCAGCCCGAGGGACAGGGCCTATGGCTACACCTTC
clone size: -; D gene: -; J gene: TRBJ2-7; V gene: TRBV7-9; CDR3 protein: CASSSARYYEQYF; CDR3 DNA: TGTGCCAGCAGCTCAGCGAGGTACTACGAGCAGTACTTC
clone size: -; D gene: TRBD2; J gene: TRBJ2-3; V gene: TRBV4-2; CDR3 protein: CASSQGAKTSGTDTQYF; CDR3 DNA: TGTGCCAGCAGCCAAGGGGCCAAGACTAGCGGCACAGATACGCAGTATTTT
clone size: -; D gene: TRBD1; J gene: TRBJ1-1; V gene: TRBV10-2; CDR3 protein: CASSAYGTGGPEAFF; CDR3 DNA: TGCGCCAGCAGTGCTTACGGGACAGGGGGGCCTGAAGCTTTCTTT
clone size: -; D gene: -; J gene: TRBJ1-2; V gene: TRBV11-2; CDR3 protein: CASSYRRGGGSYGYTF; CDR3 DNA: TGTGCCAGCAGCTACCGGCGTGGGGGCGGCTCCTATGGCTACACCTTC
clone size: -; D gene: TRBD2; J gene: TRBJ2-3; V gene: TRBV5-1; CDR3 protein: CASRGQAGVTDTQYF; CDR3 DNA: TGCGCCAGCAGGGGACAAGCGGGAGTCACAGATACGCAGTATTTT
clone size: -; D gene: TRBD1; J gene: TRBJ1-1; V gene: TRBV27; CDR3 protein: CASSVDRGRLNTEAFF; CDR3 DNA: TGTGCCAGCAGTGTCGACAGGGGGCGTCTAAACACTGAAGCTTTCTTT
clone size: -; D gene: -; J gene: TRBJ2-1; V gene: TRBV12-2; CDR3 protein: CASRPPPGQGGNEQFF; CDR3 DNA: TGTGCAAGTCGCCCCCCCCCAGGACAGGGAGGAAATGAGCAGTTCTTC
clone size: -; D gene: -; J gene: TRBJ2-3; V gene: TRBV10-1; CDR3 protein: CASSDLADTQYF; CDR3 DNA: TGCGCCAGCAGTGACTTGGCAGATACGCAGTATTTT
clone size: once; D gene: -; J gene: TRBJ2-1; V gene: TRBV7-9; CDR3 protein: CASSSAVSEQFF; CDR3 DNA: TGTGCCAGCAGCTCTGCGGTTAGTGAGCAGTTCTTC
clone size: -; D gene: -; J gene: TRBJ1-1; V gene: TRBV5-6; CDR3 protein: CASSARWTEAFF; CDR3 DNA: TGTGCCAGCAGCGCCCGGTGGACTGAAGCTTTCTTT
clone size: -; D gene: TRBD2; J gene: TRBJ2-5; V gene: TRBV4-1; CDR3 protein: CASSQDSWGLAGSQYF; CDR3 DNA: TGCGCCAGCAGCCAAGATAGTTGGGGACTAGCGGGAAGCCAGTACTTC
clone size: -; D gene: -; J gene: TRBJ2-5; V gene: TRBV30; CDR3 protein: CAWADATAAHVPQYF; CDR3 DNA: TGTGCCTGGGCGGACGCTACAGCGGCACATGTTCCCCAGTACTTC
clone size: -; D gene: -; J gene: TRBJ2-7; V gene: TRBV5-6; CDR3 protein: CASSLERTSRDYEQYF; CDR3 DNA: TGTGCCAGCAGCTTGGAGCGCACAAGCAGGGATTACGAGCAGTACTTC
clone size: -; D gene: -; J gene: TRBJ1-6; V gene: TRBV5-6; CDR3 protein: CASSDPRRGGRSPLHF; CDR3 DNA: TGTGCCAGCAGCGACCCCCGGAGGGGCGGTCGTTCACCCCTCCACTTT
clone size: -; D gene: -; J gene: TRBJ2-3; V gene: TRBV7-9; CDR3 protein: CASTPFRASPGTDTQYF; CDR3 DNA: TGTGCCAGCACCCCCTTCCGGGCTAGCCCAGGCACAGATACGCAGTATTTT
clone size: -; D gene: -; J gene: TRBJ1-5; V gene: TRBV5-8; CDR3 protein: CASSRGFGGNQPQHF; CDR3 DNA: TGTGCCAGCAGCCGGGGGTTTGGGGGCAATCAGCCCCAGCATTTT
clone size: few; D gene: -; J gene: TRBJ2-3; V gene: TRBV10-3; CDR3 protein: CAISGTDTQYF; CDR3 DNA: TGTGCCATCAGCGGCACAGATACGCAGTATTTT
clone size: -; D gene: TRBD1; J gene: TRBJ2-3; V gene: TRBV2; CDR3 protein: CASTRQGVADTQYF; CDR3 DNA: TGTGCCAGCACCCGACAGGGTGTAGCAGATACGCAGTATTTT
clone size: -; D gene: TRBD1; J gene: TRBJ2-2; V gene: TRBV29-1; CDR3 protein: CSGGQGGSGELFF; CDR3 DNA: TGCAGCGGTGGACAGGGGGGCTCCGGGGAGCTGTTTTTT
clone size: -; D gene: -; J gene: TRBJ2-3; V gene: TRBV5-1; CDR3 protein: CASSLGQNTDTQYF; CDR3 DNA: TGCGCCAGCAGCTTGGGGCAAAACACAGATACGCAGTATTTT
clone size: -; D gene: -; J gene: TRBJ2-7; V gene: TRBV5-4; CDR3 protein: CASSLSGYEQYF; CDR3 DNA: TGTGCCAGCAGCCTTAGCGGCTACGAGCAGTACTTC
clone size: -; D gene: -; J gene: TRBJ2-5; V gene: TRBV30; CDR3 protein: CAWRVGETQYF; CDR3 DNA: TGTGCCTGGAGGGTAGGGGAGACCCAGTACTTC
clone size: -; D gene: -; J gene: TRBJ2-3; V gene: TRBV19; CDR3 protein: CASSTGGLQDTQYF; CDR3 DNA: TGTGCCAGTAGTACTGGGGGCCTTCAAGATACGCAGTATTTT
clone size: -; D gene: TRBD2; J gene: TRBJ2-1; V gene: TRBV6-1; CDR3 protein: CASSEVSGSSSYNEQFF; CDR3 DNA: TGTGCCAGCAGTGAAGTCAGCGGGAGTAGCTCCTACAATGAGCAGTTCTTC
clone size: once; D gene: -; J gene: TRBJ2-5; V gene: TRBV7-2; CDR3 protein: CASSWSVQETQYF; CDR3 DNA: TGTGCCAGCAGCTGGTCGGTCCAAGAGACCCAGTACTTC
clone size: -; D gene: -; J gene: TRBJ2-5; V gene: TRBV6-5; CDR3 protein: CASSSSGTQYF; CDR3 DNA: TGTGCCAGCAGTTCCTCCGGGACCCAGTACTTC
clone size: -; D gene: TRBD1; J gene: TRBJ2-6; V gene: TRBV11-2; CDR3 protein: CASSLGFPGQGKANVLTF; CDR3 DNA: TGTGCCAGCAGCTTAGGCTTTCCGGGACAGGGGAAGGCCAACGTCCTGACTTTC
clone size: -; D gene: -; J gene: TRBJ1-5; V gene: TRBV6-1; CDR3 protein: CATLRGTLNQPQHF; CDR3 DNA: TGTGCCACCCTTAGGGGAACCCTGAATCAGCCCCAGCATTTT
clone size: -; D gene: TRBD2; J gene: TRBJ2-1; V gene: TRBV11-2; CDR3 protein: CASTRPGLGDHEQFF; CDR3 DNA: TGTGCCAGCACCCGACCCGGACTAGGGGATCATGAGCAGTTCTTC
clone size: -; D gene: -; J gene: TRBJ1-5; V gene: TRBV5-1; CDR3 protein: CASSLGTGNQPQHF; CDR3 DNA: TGCGCCAGCAGCTTGGGAACCGGAAATCAGCCCCAGCATTTT
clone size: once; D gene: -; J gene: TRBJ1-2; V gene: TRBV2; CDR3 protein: CASSEGPDYGYTF; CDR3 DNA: TGTGCCAGCAGTGAAGGCCCGGACTATGGCTACACCTTC
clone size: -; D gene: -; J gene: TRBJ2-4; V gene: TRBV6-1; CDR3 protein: CASSEGTLTGNIQYF; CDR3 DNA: TGTGCCAGCAGTGAAGGGACCCTGACGGGAAACATTCAGTACTTC
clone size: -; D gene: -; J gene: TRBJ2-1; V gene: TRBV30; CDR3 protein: CAYNRDLSSYNEQFF; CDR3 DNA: TGTGCCTACAACCGGGACTTGAGCTCCTACAATGAGCAGTTCTTC
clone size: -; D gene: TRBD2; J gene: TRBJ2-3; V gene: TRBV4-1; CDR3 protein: CASSQATAGLVTDTQYF; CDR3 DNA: TGCGCCAGCAGCCAAGCAACCGCGGGACTAGTGACAGATACGCAGTATTTT
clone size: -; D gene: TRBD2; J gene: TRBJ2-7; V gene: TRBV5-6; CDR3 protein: CASSLPHLAGAIYEQYF; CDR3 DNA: TGTGCCAGCAGCTTACCCCATTTAGCGGGAGCTATCTACGAGCAGTACTTC
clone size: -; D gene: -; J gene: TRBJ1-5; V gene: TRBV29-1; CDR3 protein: CSVERFQPQHF; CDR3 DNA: TGCAGCGTTGAACGGTTTCAGCCCCAGCATTTT
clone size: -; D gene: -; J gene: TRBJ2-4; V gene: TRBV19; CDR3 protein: CASSMVGGKNIQYF; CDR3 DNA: TGTGCCAGTAGTATGGTTGGAGGGAAAAACATTCAGTACTTC
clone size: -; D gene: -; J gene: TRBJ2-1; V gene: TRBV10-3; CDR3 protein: CAISVGPSNEQFF; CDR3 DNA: TGTGCCATCAGTGTGGGTCCGTCCAATGAGCAGTTCTTC
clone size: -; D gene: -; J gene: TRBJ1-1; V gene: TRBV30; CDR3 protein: CAWKQVNTEAFF; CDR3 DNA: TGTGCCTGGAAACAGGTGAACACTGAAGCTTTCTTT
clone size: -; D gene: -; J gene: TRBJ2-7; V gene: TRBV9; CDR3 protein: CASSVAGGTTSYEQYF; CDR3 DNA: TGTGCCAGCAGCGTAGCGGGCGGGACAACCTCCTACGAGCAGTACTTC
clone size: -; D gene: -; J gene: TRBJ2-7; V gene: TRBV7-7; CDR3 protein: CASSLKVGTEQYF; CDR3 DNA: TGTGCTAGCAGCCTGAAGGTTGGGACAGAGCAGTACTTC
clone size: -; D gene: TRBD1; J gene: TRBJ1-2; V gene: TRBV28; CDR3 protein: CASSYDRGGYTF; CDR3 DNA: TGTGCCAGCAGCTATGACAGGGGTGGCTACACCTTC
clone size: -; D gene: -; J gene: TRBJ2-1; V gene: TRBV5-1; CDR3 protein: CASSSEGYNEQFF; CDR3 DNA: TGCGCCAGCAGTTCGGAGGGTTACAATGAGCAGTTCTTC
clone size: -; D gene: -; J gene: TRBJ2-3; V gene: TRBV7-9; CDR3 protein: CASSFTGITDTQYF; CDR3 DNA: TGTGCCAGCAGCTTTACGGGGATCACAGATACGCAGTATTTT
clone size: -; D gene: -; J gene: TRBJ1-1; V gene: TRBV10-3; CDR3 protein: CATRTDPNTEAFF; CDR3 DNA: TGTGCCACCAGGACAGACCCGAACACTGAAGCTTTCTTT
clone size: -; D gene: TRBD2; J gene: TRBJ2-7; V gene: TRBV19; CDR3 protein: CASSSLAGAYEQYF; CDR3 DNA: TGTGCCAGTAGTAGCCTAGCGGGAGCCTACGAGCAGTACTTC